This is a list of T cell receptor beta chains from one sample in a study of cytomegalovirus exposure and HLA in healthy donors. TCRdb's copy holds only in-frame clones and misses some; the assay was immunoSEQ multiplex PCR. The data contain over 130,000 clones, around 80% of them singletons. Material: PBMCs. These receptors originate from a female donor in good health and CMV-seronegative. Both conserved end residues are part of each CDR3.

J: TRBJ1-5; V: TRBV19; CDR3: CASSIGGGYALGDQPQHF
J: TRBJ2-3; V: TRBV12-5; CDR3: CASGLAPKFSGKQPPSTDTQYF
J: TRBJ1-1; V: TRBV4-1; CDR3: CASSQVEGNTEAFF
J: TRBJ2-7; V: TRBV6-5; CDR3: CASSYSYGRNTYEQYF
J: TRBJ2-2; V: TRBV5-1; CDR3: CASSPSSGGRIFGTGELLF
J: TRBJ1-5; V: TRBV15; CDR3: CATSAHRGRQPQHF
J: TRBJ2-1; V: TRBV5-1; CDR3: CASTLVPLTTSGGNEQFF
J: TRBJ2-7; V: TRBV15; CDR3: CATSRKGLAGANEQYF
J: TRBJ1-2; V: TRBV28; CDR3: CASSLRQDVGYTF
J: TRBJ2-4; V: TRBV11-2; CDR3: CASSLSREHLNIQYF
J: TRBJ1-4; V: TRBV5-1; CDR3: CASSHQGGHEKLFF
J: TRBJ1-2; V: TRBV14; CDR3: CASSQDLGGSYGYTF
J: TRBJ1-1; V: TRBV25-1; CDR3: CASRGPGTEAFF
J: TRBJ1-1; V: TRBV10-3; CDR3: CAISAGGYGTEAFF
J: TRBJ1-1; V: TRBV28; CDR3: CASSLGGRGYTEAFF
J: TRBJ1-5; V: TRBV19; CDR3: CASSMAPIQGYSNQPQHF
J: TRBJ1-1; V: TRBV19; CDR3: CASSIDPSFALLPEAFF
J: TRBJ2-7; V: TRBV27; CDR3: CASSELSGLVPYEQYF
J: TRBJ2-2; V: TRBV25-1; CDR3: CASGRENTGELFF
J: TRBJ2-7; V: TRBV13; CDR3: CASSDRDRVYEQYF
J: TRBJ2-1; V: TRBV9; CDR3: CASSLGTGDEQFF